A selection of T cell receptor beta chains follows, all from one sample in a study of blood T cell repertoires in COVID-19. Method: immunoSEQ multiplex PCR; TCRdb's copy keeps in-frame clones and lacks some. The table records approximately 290,000 clones, approximately 89% of them present only once. The sample comprised peripheral blood. These receptors were taken from a woman aged 55-69 years with acute or convalescent COVID-19. Both conserved end residues are part of each CDR3. D genes are given only for firm matches. Part of the rows lack a size; the others show once, few, many or a class for expanded clones.

j_call | clone_size | d_call | cdr3_length | v_call | cdr3_nt | cdr3_aa
TRBJ1-2 | once | - | 14 | TRBV7-2 | TGTGCCAGCAGCTTAGACAGGAGGGCCTATGGCTACACCTTC | CASSLDRRAYGYTF
TRBJ1-4 | - | - | 14 | TRBV28 | TGTGCCAGCAGTTTTTTGGAGGGAGGTGAAAAACTGTTTTTT | CASSFLEGGEKLFF
TRBJ1-5 | once | - | 13 | TRBV6-2/TRBV6-3 | TGTGCCAGCAGTCCCGGAGGCAATCAGCCCCAGCATTTT | CASSPGGNQPQHF
TRBJ1-6 | - | - | 13 | TRBV27 | TGTGCCACCAAGGTTGCGGGGAATTCACCCCTCCACTTT | CATKVAGNSPLHF
TRBJ1-2 | - | - | 15 | TRBV19 | TGTGCCAGTATGTCCCTGGCCAGGCCCAACTATGGCTACACCTTC | CASMSLARPNYGYTF
TRBJ1-1 | - | - | 12 | TRBV29-1 | TGCAGCGCCCCAAATACAGCTTATGAAGCTTTCTTT | CSAPNTAYEAFF
TRBJ2-1 | - | TRBD1 | 17 | TRBV24-1 | TGTGCCACCACCGGAGGGACAGGGGCCAAATTAAACAATGAGCAGTTCTTC | CATTGGTGAKLNNEQFF
TRBJ1-2 | - | TRBD1 | 14 | TRBV3-1/TRBV3-2 | TGTGCCAGCAGCCGAAGAGACAGGGCGACGGGCTACACCTTC | CASSRRDRATGYTF
TRBJ2-3 | - | - | 14 | TRBV7-6 | TGTGCCAGCAGCTTAGGAGTTCCCCCAGATACGCAGTATTTT | CASSLGVPPDTQYF
TRBJ1-2 | - | - | 13 | TRBV9 | TGTGCCAGCAGCGCCGGACAGTACTATGGCTACACCTTC | CASSAGQYYGYTF
TRBJ2-1 | - | - | 17 | TRBV6-4 | TGTGCCAGCAGCCATGAGGCCGGGACAAGGGGCTACAATGAGCAGTTCTTC | CASSHEAGTRGYNEQFF
TRBJ1-2 | - | - | 15 | TRBV4-3 | TGCGCCAGCAGCCAAAAAGACAGGTCCTCATATGGCTACACCTTC | CASSQKDRSSYGYTF
TRBJ1-1 | - | - | 14 | TRBV7-2 | TGTGCCAGCAGCCTAACCGGGAGGGACACTGAAGCTTTCTTT | CASSLTGRDTEAFF
TRBJ2-7 | few | TRBD2 | 14 | TRBV6-5 | TGTGCCAGCAGGGGCTCCGGGACTAGCGGCGAGCAGTACTTC | CASRGSGTSGEQYF
TRBJ1-2 | - | - | 13 | TRBV25-1 | TGTGCCAGCAGTTCACACCCGGCGGGTGGCTACACCTTC | CASSSHPAGGYTF
TRBJ1-2 | - | TRBD1 | 15 | TRBV5-6 | TGTGCCAGCAGCTTGGGACAGGGTAGTAACTATGGCTACACCTTC | CASSLGQGSNYGYTF
TRBJ1-5 | - | - | 15 | TRBV4-3 | TGCGCCAGCAGCCAAGACTGGCAGAGCAATCAGCCCCAGCATTTT | CASSQDWQSNQPQHF
TRBJ1-1 | - | - | 14 | TRBV6-6 | TGTGCCAGCGGAGTTTCAGGGTATGACACTGAAGCTTTCTTT | CASGVSGYDTEAFF
TRBJ1-1 | once | - | 16 | TRBV6-5 | TGTGCCAGCAGTTACCGTCGTGCCGGGATGAACACTGAAGCTTTCTTT | CASSYRRAGMNTEAFF
TRBJ1-5 | - | - | 14 | TRBV6-6 | TGTGCCAGCAGTTCCGGGGGGCGGAATCAGCCCCAGCATTTT | CASSSGGRNQPQHF
TRBJ1-2 | - | - | 14 | TRBV7-2 | TGTGCCAGCAGCTCTCCGACACTGAACTATGGCTACACCTTC | CASSSPTLNYGYTF
TRBJ1-3 | - | - | 15 | TRBV28 | TGTGCCAGCCTAGGAGGAGGGCAAGCTGGAAACACCATATATTTT | CASLGGGQAGNTIYF
TRBJ2-7 | once | TRBD2 | 17 | TRBV24-1 | TGTGCCACCAGTGATCAGACCGGGACTAGCGGAATCTACGAGCAGTACTTC | CATSDQTGTSGIYEQYF
TRBJ2-7 | - | - | 17 | TRBV23-1 | TGCGCCAGCAGTCAATGGAGGGCTCAATCACCCTCCTACGAGCAGTACTTC | CASSQWRAQSPSYEQYF